This T cell receptor (beta chain) was captured in a study of T-cell memory formation after mild COVID-19. J lost 9 bases, V lost 6 bases, and 14 bases had no gene match. The germline gives CDR1 MNHEY, CDR2 SVGAGI. The CDR3 runs to 16 residues. Study results and limitations: Clones shrinking from day 15 to 85 showed even CD4/CD8 mixes; later expanders tilted CD4+.

It was 5'RACE with constant-segment primers that produced the TCR alpha and TCR beta cDNA libraries, which carried sample barcodes and UMIs. TCRdb fed the 5' RACE reads into MiXCR, producing one record per CDR3 protein. The table has hundreds of thousands of distinct CDR3 sequences, 8% to 10% seen once. Points on this clonotype: Antigen unknown.

This receptor was obtained from a man younger than 30 who had mild COVID-19 (a few samples of this study predate the infection). Cell type and time point are not known. The sequenced material came from PBMCs or a T cell subset sorted from them (not recorded which). This chain joins TRBV6-5 and TRBJ2-1; 10 bases fit TRBD2. The CDR3 here is CASSLRAAGGLLEQFF. CDR3 bases: TGTGCCAGCAGCCTACGAGCAGCGGGGGGGCTCCTTGAGCAGTTCTTC.